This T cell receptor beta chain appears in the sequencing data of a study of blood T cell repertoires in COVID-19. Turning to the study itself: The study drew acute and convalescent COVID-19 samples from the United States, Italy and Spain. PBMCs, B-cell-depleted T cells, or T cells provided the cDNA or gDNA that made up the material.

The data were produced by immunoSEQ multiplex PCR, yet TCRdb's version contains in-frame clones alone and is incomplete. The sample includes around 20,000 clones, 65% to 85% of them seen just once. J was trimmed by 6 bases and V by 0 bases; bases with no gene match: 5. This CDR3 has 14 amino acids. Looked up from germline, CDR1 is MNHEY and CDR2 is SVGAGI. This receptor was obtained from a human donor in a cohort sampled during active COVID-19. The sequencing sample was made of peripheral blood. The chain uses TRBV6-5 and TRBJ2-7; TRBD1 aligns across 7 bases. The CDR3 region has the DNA TGTGCCAGCAGTTACTCCCAGGGGGTCCGCGAGCAGTACTTC. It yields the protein CASSYSQGVREQYF.